This TCR beta chain was recovered during a study of shared clonotypes between healthy human individuals. The authors' processing: In the immunoSEQ data, sequences were junction-only and lacked quality scores, so filtering differed. Sequencing used immunoSEQ multiplex PCR; TCRdb keeps in-frame clones, though not all of them. The D gene and trimming were derived from the DNA, and the V and J assignments and clone size from that table. In the table there are roughly 1 million clones, around three quarters of which are singletons. General observations from the study: Since donors were few, the genetic and exposure-history diversity represented was limited. Non-shared clonotypes had lower generation probabilities than those shared by all four donors. For naive CD4 cells, roughly 5% of clonotypes were shared across a handful of donors.

Notes on this clone: Its specificity is not known.

This CDR3 has 14 amino acids. V lost 0 bases and J 4 bases, leaving 7 bases between the germline ends. CDR1 and CDR2 (germline): SGHVS, FQNEAQ. The origin of this receptor is a man younger than 35 in good health. Some clones in this sample may be carry-over from other donors' samples. Sequenced: memory CD4+ T cells from PBMCs. Subset here: CD45RA-negative fraction. The rearrangement joins TRBV7-8 to TRBJ1-3; D is unclear. CDR3 sequence: CASSLASGGNTIYF. The DNA of the CDR3 is TGTGCCAGCAGCTTAGCATCGGGAGGAAACACCATATATTTT.